These T cell receptor beta chains were read from a single sample in a study of post-analysis software for immune sequencing data. TCRdb called the PCR reads again in MiXCR, with one record for every CDR3 protein. The data show 500,000 to 600,000 distinct CDR3 sequences, with around 47% seen just once and more than 1.5% held by the top ten. The specimen was blood. These receptors all stem from a girl aged 10-17 years with multiple sclerosis. Each CDR3 is given with its conserved first and last residue. The D gene is left open where the match is weak. Expanded clones are given a class, and other clones once, few, many or no size at all.

v_gene: TRBV5-1
abundance: few
d_gene: TRBD1
j_gene: TRBJ2-7
CDR3aa: CASSLGDSPEQYF
CDR3nt: TGCGCCAGCAGCTTGGGGGACAGCCCCGAGCAGTACTTC

v_gene: TRBV19
abundance: NA
d_gene: NA
j_gene: TRBJ1-2
CDR3aa: CASSPRGSLGYGYTF
CDR3nt: TGTGCCAGTAGTCCCCGCGGGTCCCTCGGCTATGGCTACACCTTC

v_gene: TRBV29-1
abundance: NA
d_gene: TRBD1
j_gene: TRBJ1-1
CDR3aa: CSVTIWQGVAFF
CDR3nt: TGCAGCGTTACGATTTGGCAGGGGGTAGCTTTCTTT

v_gene: TRBV25-1
abundance: NA
d_gene: NA
j_gene: TRBJ1-2
CDR3aa: CASRGTAAVYGYTF
CDR3nt: TGTGCCAGCAGAGGGACCGCGGCAGTCTATGGCTACACCTTC

v_gene: TRBV20-1
abundance: NA
d_gene: NA
j_gene: TRBJ2-3
CDR3aa: CSAREGFGPDTQYF
CDR3nt: TGCAGTGCTAGAGAAGGGTTTGGCCCAGATACGCAGTATTTT

v_gene: TRBV29-1
abundance: many
d_gene: NA
j_gene: TRBJ2-3
CDR3aa: CSVDGPDNTDTQYF
CDR3nt: TGCAGCGTTGACGGTCCAGATAACACAGATACGCAGTATTTT

v_gene: TRBV15
abundance: few
d_gene: NA
j_gene: TRBJ1-1
CDR3aa: CATSRPPAEAFF
CDR3nt: TGTGCCACCAGCAGGCCGCCGGCTGAAGCTTTCTTT

v_gene: TRBV7-6
abundance: many
d_gene: NA
j_gene: TRBJ2-7
CDR3aa: CASSLVPSSYEQYF
CDR3nt: TGTGCCAGCAGCTTAGTCCCGAGCTCCTACGAGCAGTACTTC

v_gene: TRBV29-1
abundance: NA
d_gene: NA
j_gene: TRBJ2-3
CDR3aa: CSVGQIQTRTDTQYF
CDR3nt: TGCAGCGTTGGACAGATACAGACCCGCACAGATACGCAGTATTTT

v_gene: TRBV4-2
abundance: NA
d_gene: NA
j_gene: TRBJ2-3
CDR3aa: CASSQGLPSTDTQYF
CDR3nt: TGTGCCAGCAGCCAAGGATTGCCGAGCACAGATACGCAGTATTTT

v_gene: TRBV6-5
abundance: few
d_gene: NA
j_gene: TRBJ1-2
CDR3aa: CASSYSTALTYGYTF
CDR3nt: TGTGCCAGCAGTTACTCGACAGCTCTTACCTATGGCTACACCTTC

v_gene: TRBV12-3/TRBV12-4
abundance: NA
d_gene: NA
j_gene: TRBJ1-6
CDR3aa: CASTGGDKNSPLHF
CDR3nt: TGTGCCAGCACCGGGGGAGACAAGAATTCACCCCTCCACTTT

v_gene: TRBV18
abundance: NA
d_gene: NA
j_gene: TRBJ2-7
CDR3aa: CASSPESAAYEQYF
CDR3nt: TGTGCCAGCTCACCAGAGTCGGCAGCTTACGAGCAGTACTTC

v_gene: TRBV7-9
abundance: few
d_gene: TRBD1
j_gene: TRBJ1-4
CDR3aa: CASSYQTGASNEKLFF
CDR3nt: TGTGCCAGCAGCTATCAGACAGGGGCGAGTAATGAAAAACTGTTTTTT